The source of this T cell receptor beta chain is a study of T cell repertoires in cytomegalovirus infection. Study overall: CMV infection plus the matching HLA type was flagged by public TCR beta signatures.

This clonotype was found many times. A single record per CDR3 protein comes from TCRdb applying MiXCR to the reads. The sample consists of hundreds of thousands of distinct CDR3 sequences, approximately 25% of them appearing once. V was clipped by 1 base and J by 6 bases, with 16 bases between them. The CDR3 spans 16 residues. In germline, CDR1 is SGHVS, CDR2 FNYEAQ. The sample consisted of CD8+ T cells from PBMCs. The chain joins TRBV7-6 to TRBJ2-1; tentative D call: TRBD1 (5 bases). The clonotype comes from a human donor in good health (CMV status not recorded). Some clones in this sample may be carry-over from other donors' samples. The CDR3 nucleotides are TGTGCCAGCAGCTTAGTAGTCGGTAGTGGGGCCAATGAGCAGTTCTTC. Encoded protein: CASSLVVGSGANEQFF.